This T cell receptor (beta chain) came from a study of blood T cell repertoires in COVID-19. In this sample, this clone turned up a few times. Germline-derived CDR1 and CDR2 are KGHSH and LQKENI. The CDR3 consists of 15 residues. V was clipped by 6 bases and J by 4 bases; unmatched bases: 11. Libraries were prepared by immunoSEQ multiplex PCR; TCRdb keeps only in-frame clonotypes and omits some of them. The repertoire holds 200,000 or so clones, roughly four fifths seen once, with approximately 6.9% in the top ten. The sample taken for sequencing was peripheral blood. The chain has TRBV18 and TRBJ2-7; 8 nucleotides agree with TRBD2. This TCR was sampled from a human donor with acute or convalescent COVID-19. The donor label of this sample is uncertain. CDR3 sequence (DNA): TGTGCCAGCTCGCCGGGCCCGGGAGGGCCTTACGAGCAGTACTTC. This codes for CASSPGPGGPYEQYF.